The 7 T cell receptor beta chains given below trace back to one sample, sequenced in a study of vaccination effects on CD4 cells after COVID-19. Ahead of sequencing, the ViraFEST assay grew antigen-specific CD4+ T cells using viral peptide pools. The authors isolated CD4+ T cells after more than eight days of culture. For these TCRs, the target antigens are not known. The repertoire was sequenced with immunoSEQ multiplex PCR; TCRdb's copy has only in-frame clones and lacks some. Here the sample spans tens of thousands of clones, over 75% being singletons. The input for sequencing was CD4+ T cells from PBMCs cultured with HCoV-229E spike peptides, taken before COVID-19 vaccination. Receptors were obtained from a human donor who received a COVID-19 vaccine.

The gene calls are TRBV5-6 and TRBJ2-1, with a tentative D call TRBD1 (6 bases). Trimming took off 4 bases at V and 7 bases at J, with 18 bases between the two ends. The CDR3 length is 15 residues. Germline CDR1 and CDR2: SGHDT and YYEEEE. The CDR3 here is CASSRRGLARNEQFF. As DNA, the CDR3 is TGTGCCAGCAGCCGCAGGGGCCTCGCTCGAAATGAGCAGTTCTTC.

The chain joins TRBV6-4 to TRBJ2-3, with 7 nucleotides matching TRBD1. This CDR3 has 14 amino acids. Trimming took 4 bases from V and 4 from J; bases not matched to a gene: 5. Looked up from germline, CDR1 is MRHNA and CDR2 is SNTAGT. CDR3 residues: CASSGQGSSDTQYF. As DNA, the CDR3 is TGTGCCAGCAGTGGACAGGGAAGCTCAGATACGCAGTATTTT.

This clone was found once. The gene calls are TRBV19 and TRBJ1-2; the match to TRBD1 covers 9 bases. Trimming removed 6 bases from V and 4 bases from J; junction bases left unmatched: 3. Germline CDR1 is LNHDA and CDR2 is SQIVND (reference sequence). This CDR3 region has 13 residues. The CDR3 region has the DNA TGTGCCAGTAGACAGGGGGCGGTCTATGGCTACACCTTC. Residues: CASRQGAVYGYTF.

V usage is TRBV12-3 or TRBV12-4 and J usage is TRBJ1-2, with D possibly TRBD1 on 6 matching bases. Trimming took off 5 bases at V and 4 bases at J, with 11 bases between the two ends. The CDR3 runs 13 residues. CDR3 nucleotides: TGTGCCAGCAGTATCACAGGGCCCTATGGCTACACCTTC. Protein product: CASSITGPYGYTF.

J is TRBJ1-2 and V is TRBV10-3; TRBD1 agrees at 7 bases. The J segment lost 4 bases and the V segment lost 7 bases, leaving 15 bases of the junction unmatched. The CDR3 runs to 16 residues. Germline CDR1 reads ENHRY; CDR2 reads SYGVKD. The CDR3: CAITKPPWTGGYGYTF. CDR3 nucleotide sequence: TGTGCCATCACCAAACCCCCCTGGACAGGCGGCTATGGCTACACCTTC.

The CDR3 is CSARDINTQYF. In DNA, the CDR3 is TGCAGTGCTAGAGATATCAATACGCAGTATTTT. The rearrangement uses TRBV20-1 and TRBJ2-3; D not resolved. Germline CDR1 reads DFQATT; CDR2 reads SNEGSKA (reference sequence). V was clipped by 0 bases and J by 7 bases, with 5 bases between them. This CDR3 has 11 amino acids.

This clone was counted between two and nine times. J is TRBJ1-5 and V is TRBV18; 9 bases map to TRBD1. Germline V lookup: CDR1 KGHSH, CDR2 LQKENI. This CDR3 is built from 15 residues. V dropped 3 bases and J dropped 7; count of bases not matched to a gene: 7. CDR3 in amino acids: CASSPGQGEWQPQHF. Written as DNA, the CDR3 is TGTGCCAGCTCACCGGGACAGGGTGAATGGCAGCCCCAGCATTTT.